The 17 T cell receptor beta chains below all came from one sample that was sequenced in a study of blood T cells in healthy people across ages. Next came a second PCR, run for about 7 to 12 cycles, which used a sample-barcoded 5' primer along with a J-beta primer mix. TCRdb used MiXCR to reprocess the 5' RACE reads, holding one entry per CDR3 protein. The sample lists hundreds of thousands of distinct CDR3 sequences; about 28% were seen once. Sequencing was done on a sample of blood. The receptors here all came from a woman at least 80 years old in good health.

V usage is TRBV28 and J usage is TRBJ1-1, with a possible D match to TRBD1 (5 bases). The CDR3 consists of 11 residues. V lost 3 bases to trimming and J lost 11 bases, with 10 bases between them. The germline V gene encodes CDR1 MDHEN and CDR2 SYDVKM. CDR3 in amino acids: CASSLRQGAFF. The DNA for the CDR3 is TGTGCCAGCAGTTTGAGGCAGGGTGCTTTCTTT.

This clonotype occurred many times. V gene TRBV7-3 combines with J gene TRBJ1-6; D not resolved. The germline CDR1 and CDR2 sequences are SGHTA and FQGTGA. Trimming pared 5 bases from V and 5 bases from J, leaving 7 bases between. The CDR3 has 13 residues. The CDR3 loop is CASSANNNSPLHF. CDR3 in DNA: TGTGCCAGCAGCGCCAACAATAATTCACCCCTCCACTTT.

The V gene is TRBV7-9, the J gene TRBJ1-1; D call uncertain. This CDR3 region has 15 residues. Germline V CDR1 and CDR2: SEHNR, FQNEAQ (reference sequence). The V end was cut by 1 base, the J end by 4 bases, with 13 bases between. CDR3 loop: CASSLGRALSTEAFF. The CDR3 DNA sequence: TGTGCCAGCAGCTTAGGGCGGGCCTTGAGCACTGAAGCTTTCTTT.

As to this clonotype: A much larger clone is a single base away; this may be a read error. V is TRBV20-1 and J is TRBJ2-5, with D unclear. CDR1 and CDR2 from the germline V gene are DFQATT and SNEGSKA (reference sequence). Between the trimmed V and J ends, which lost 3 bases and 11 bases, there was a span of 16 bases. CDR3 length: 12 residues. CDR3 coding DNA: TGCAGTGCTAGTAGGCGAGGAAATGAGCAGTACTTC. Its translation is CSASRRGNEQYF.

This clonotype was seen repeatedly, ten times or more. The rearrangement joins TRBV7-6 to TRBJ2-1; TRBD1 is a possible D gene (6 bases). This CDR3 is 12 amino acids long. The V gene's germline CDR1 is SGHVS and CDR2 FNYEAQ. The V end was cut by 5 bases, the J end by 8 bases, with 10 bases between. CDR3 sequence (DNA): TGTGCCAGCAGCGCGGACAGCCATGAGCAGTTCTTC. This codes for CASSADSHEQFF.

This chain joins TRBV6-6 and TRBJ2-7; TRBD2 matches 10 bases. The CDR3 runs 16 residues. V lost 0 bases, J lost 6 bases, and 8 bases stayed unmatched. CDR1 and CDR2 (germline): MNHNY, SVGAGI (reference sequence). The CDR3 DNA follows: TGTGCCAGCAGTTACTCGAGCGGGAGGGTTCCCAGCGAGCAGTACTTC. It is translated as CASSYSSGRVPSEQYF.

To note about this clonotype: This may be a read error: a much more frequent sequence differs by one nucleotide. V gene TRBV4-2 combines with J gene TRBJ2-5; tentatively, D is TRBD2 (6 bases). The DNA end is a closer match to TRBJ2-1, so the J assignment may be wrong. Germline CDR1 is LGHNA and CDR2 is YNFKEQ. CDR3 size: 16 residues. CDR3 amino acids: CASSQGSSSGQETQFF. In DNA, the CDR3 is TGTGCCAGCAGCCAAGGGTCGAGTAGCGGTCAAGAGACCCAGTTCTTC.

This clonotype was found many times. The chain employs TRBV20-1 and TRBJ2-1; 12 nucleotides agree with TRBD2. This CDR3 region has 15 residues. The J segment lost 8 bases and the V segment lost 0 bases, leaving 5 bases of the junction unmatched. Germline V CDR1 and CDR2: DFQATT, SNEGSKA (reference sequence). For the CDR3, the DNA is TGCAGTGCTAGAGATCCTAGCGGGGGGGCTGATGAGCAGTTCTTC. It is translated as CSARDPSGGADEQFF.

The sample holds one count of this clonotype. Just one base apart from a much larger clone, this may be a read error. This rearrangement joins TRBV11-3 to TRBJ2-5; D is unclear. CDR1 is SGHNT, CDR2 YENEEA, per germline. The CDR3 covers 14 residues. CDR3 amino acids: CTSSPLGQEETQYF. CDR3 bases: TGTACCAGCAGCCCCCTTGGGCAAGAAGAGACCCAGTACTTC.

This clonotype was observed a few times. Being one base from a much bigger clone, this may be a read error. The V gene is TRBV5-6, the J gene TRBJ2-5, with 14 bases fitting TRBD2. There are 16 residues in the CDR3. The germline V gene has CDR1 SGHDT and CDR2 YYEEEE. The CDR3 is CASRGTSGGLQEAQYF. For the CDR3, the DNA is TGTGCCAGCAGGGGGACTAGCGGGGGCCTCCAAGAGGCCCAGTACTTC.

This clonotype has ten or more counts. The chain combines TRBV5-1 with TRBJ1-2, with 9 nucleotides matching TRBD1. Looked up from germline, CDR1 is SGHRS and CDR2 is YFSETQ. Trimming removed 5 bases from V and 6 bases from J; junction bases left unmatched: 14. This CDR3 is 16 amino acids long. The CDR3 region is CASSLLTGGAGDGYTF. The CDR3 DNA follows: TGCGCCAGCAGTCTTCTTACAGGGGGCGCGGGGGATGGCTACACCTTC. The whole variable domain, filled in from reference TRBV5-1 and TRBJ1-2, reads KAGVTQTPRYLIKTRGQQVTLSCSPISGHRSVSWYQQTPGQGLQFLFEYFSETQRNKGNFPGRFSGRQFSNSRSEMNVSTLELGDSALYLCASSLLTGGAGDGYTFGSGTRLTVV.

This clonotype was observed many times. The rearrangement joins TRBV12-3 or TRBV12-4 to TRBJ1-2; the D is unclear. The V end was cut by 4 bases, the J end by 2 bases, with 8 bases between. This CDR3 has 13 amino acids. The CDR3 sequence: CASSYPANYGYTF. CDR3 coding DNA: TGTGCCAGCAGTTACCCGGCCAACTATGGCTACACCTTC.

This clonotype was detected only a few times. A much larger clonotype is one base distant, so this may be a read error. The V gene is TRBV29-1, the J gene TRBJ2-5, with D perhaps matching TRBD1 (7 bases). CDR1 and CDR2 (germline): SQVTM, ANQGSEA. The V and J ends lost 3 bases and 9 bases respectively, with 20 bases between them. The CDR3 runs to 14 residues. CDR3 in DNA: TGCAGCGTTGATTCCCAGGGGGGAAGGGAGGCCCAGTACTTC. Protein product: CSVDSQGGREAQYF.

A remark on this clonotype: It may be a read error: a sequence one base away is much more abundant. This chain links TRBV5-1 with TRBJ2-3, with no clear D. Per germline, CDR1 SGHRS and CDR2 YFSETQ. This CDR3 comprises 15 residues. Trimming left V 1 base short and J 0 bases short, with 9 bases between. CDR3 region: CASSLLGTSTDTQYF. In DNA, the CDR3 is TGCGCCAGCAGCTTGTTAGGTACGAGCACAGATACGCAGTATTTT.

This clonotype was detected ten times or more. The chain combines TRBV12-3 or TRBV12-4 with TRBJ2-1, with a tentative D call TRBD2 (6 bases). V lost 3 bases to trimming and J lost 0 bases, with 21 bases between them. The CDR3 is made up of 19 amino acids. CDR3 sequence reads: CASSLTGGPGMSSYNEQFF. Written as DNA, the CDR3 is TGTGCCAGCAGTTTGACCGGGGGTCCCGGTATGAGCTCCTACAATGAGCAGTTCTTC.

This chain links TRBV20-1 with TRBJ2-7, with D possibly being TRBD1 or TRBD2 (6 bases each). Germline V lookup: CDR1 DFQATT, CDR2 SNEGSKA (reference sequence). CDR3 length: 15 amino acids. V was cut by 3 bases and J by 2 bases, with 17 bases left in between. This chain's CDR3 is CSASRVGGPAYEQYF. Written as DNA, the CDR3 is TGCAGTGCTAGCAGGGTGGGGGGCCCAGCCTACGAGCAGTACTTC.

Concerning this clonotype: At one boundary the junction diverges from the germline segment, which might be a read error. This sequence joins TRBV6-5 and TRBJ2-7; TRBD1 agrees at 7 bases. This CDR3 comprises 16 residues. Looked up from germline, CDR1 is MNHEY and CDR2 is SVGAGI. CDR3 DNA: TGTGCCAGCACTTACTCGCCGACAGGGAGTAGCTACGAGCAGTACTTC. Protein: CASTYSPTGSSYEQYF.